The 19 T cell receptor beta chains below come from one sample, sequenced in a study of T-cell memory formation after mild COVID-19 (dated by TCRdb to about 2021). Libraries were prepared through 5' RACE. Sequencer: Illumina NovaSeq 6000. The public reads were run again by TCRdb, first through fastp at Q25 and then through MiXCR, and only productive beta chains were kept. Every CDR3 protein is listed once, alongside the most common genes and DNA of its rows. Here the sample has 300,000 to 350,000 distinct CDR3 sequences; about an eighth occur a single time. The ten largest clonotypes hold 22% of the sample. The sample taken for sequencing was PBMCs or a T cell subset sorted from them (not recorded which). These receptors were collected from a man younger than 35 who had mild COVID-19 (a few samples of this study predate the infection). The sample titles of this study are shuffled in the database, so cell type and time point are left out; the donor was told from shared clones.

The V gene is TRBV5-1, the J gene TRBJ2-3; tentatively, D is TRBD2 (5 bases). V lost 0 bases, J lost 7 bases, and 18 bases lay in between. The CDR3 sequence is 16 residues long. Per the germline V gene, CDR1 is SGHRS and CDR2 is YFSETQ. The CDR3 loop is CASSLGSRGPGHTQYF. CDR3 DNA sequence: TGCGCCAGCAGCTTGGGGAGCCGGGGTCCCGGGCATACGCAGTATTTT.

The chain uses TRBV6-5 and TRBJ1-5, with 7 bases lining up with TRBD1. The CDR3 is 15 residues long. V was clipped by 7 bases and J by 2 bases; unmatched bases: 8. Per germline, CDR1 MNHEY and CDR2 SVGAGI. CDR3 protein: CASTPDRRGNQPQHF. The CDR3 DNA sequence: TGTGCCAGCACCCCGGACAGGAGAGGCAATCAGCCCCAGCATTTT.

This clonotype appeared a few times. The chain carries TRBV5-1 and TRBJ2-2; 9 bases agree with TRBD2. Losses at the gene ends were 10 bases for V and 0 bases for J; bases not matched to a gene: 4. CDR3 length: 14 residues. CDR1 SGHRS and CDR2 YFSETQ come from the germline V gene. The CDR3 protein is CAGRLAANTGELFF. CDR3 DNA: TGCGCCGGCCGACTAGCGGCGAACACCGGGGAGCTGTTTTTT.

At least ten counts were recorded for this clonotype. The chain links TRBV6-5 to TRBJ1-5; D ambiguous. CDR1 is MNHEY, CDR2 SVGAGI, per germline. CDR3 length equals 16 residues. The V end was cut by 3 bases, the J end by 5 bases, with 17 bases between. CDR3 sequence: CASSYTRTGSDQPQHF. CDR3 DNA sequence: TGTGCCAGCAGTTATACCCGGACGGGGTCGGATCAGCCCCAGCATTTT.

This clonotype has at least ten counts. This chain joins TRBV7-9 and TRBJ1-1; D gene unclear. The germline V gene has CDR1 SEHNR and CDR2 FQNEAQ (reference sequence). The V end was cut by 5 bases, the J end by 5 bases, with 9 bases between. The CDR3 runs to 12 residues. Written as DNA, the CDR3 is TGTGCCAGCAGCCTCCCTAGGACTGAAGCTTTCTTT. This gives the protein CASSLPRTEAFF.

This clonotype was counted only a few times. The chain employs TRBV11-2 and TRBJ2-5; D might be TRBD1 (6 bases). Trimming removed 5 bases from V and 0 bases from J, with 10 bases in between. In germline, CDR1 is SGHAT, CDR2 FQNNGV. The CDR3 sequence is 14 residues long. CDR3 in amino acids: CASSKTGNQETQYF. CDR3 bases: TGTGCCAGCAGCAAAACAGGGAACCAAGAGACCCAGTACTTC.

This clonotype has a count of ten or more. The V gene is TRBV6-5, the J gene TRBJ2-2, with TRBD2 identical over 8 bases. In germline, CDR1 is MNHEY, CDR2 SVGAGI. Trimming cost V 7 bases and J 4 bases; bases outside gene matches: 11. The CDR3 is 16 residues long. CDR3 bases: TGTGCCAGCACCAGTGAATCGGGGGGGGGCACCGGGGAGCTGTTTTTT. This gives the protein CASTSESGGGTGELFF.

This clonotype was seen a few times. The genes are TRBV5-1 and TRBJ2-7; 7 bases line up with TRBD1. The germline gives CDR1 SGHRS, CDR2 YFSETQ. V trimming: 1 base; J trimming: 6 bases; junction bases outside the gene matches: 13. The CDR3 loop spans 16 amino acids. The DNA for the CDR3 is TGCGCCAGCAGCTTGTTCTCCTCGCCCACAGGGGTCGAGCAGTACTTC. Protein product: CASSLFSSPTGVEQYF.

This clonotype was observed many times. CDR3 nucleotides: TGTGCCAGCAGCTTAGCAGGTGAGCGGCAGTTCTTC. Translated: CASSLAGERQFF. The rearrangement links TRBV7-8 to TRBJ2-1, with D unclear. Germline V gene sequence: CDR1 SGHVS, CDR2 FQNEAQ. The CDR3 has 12 residues. Trimming took off 0 bases at V and 12 bases at J, with 9 bases between the two ends.

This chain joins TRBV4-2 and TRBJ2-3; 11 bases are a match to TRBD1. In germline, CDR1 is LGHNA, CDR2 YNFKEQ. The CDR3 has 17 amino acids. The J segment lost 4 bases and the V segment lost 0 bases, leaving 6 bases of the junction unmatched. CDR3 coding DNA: TGTGCCAGCAGCCAAGAGGAAAGGACAGGGGGCGCAGATACGCAGTATTTT. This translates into CASSQEERTGGADTQYF.

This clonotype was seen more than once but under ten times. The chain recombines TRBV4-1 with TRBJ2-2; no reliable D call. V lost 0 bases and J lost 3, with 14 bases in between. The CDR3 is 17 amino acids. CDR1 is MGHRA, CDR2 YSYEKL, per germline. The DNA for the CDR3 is TGCGCCAGCAGCCAAGATTACTTAACTTTCGACACCGGGGAGCTGTTTTTT. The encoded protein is CASSQDYLTFDTGELFF.

The CDR3 here is CATGGAIYGYTF. The CDR3 DNA reads TGTGCCACGGGAGGGGCTATTTATGGCTACACCTTC. The chain carries TRBV7-8 and TRBJ1-2; weak D call: TRBD1 (5 bases). Deletions cut 10 bases from V and 5 bases from J, with 14 bases between. Germline CDR1 is SGHVS and CDR2 is FQNEAQ. There are 12 residues in the CDR3.

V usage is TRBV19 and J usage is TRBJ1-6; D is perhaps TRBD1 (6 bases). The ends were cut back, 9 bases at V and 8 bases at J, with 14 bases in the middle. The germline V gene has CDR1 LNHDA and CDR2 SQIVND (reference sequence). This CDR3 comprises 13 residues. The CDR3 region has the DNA TGTGCCAGCTCCGGGACACCTTATTCACCCCTCCACTTT. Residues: CASSGTPYSPLHF.

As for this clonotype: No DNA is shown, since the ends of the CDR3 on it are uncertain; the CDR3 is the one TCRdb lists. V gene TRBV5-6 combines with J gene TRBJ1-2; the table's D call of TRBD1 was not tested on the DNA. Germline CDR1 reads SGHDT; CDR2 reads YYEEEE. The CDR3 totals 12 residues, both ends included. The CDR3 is CASSFVGTGSIF.

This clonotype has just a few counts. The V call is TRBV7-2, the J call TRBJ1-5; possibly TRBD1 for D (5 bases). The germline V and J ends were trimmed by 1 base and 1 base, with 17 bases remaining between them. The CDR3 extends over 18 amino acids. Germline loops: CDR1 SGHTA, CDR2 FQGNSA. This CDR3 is CASSLEPPGADSNQPQHF. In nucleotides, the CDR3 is TGTGCCAGCAGCTTAGAGCCCCCCGGGGCGGACAGCAATCAGCCCCAGCATTTT.

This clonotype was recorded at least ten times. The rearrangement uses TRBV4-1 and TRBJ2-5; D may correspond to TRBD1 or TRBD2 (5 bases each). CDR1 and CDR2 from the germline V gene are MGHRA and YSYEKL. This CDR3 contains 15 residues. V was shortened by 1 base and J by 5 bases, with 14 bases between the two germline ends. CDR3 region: CASSQGGDGWETQYF. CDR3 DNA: TGCGCCAGCAGCCAAGGAGGGGACGGATGGGAGACCCAGTACTTC.

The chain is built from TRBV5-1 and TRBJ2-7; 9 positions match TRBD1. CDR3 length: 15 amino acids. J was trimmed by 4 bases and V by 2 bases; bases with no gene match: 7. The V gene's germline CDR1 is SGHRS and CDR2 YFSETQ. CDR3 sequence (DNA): TGCGCCAGCAGCTTCGGGACAGGGAATCTTTACGAGCAGTACTTC. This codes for CASSFGTGNLYEQYF.

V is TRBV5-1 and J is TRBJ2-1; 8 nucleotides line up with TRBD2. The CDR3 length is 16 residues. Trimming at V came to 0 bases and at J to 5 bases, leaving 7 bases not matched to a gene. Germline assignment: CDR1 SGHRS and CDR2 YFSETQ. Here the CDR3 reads CASSLGRGGTHNEQFF. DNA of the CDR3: TGCGCCAGCAGCTTGGGTCGCGGGGGGACTCACAATGAGCAGTTCTTC.

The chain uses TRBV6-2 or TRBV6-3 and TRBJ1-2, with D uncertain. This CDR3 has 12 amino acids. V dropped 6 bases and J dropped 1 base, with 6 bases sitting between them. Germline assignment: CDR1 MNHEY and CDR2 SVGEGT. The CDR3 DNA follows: TGTGCCAGCAGCACCAATAACTATGGCTACACCTTC. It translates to CASSTNNYGYTF.